This TCR beta chain was captured in a study of high-grade serous ovarian cancer treatment subgroups. On the study more broadly: Mean per sample: approximately 13,000 reads, some 7,300 unique TCR beta rearrangements. Study-wide results and caveats: TCR relatedness rose with neoantigen level and trended with mutation load. Different patients shared almost no repertoire; same-patient tumors shared 0.11 to 0.79.

Comment on this clone: Its antigen is currently unknown.

The CDR3 extends over 14 amino acids. The ends were cut back, 0 bases at V and 5 bases at J, with 11 bases in the middle. Germline V gene data show CDR1 as SGHNT and CDR2 as YYREEE (reference sequence). The method was immunoSEQ multiplex PCR; TCRdb's version includes in-frame clones alone and lacks a portion of them. In the table there are fewer than 20,000 clones, around 73% of which are singletons. Tumor tissue was taken before any definitive surgery or chemotherapy was given. The sample comprised tumor tissue. The chain uses TRBV5-4 and TRBJ1-1; perhaps TRBD1 as D (5 bases). The receptor was isolated from a human donor with high-grade serous ovarian cancer. CDR3 nucleotide sequence: TGTGCCAGCAGCTTGGCGGCAGGGAGGACTGAAGCTTTCTTT. Amino acids: CASSLAAGRTEAFF.